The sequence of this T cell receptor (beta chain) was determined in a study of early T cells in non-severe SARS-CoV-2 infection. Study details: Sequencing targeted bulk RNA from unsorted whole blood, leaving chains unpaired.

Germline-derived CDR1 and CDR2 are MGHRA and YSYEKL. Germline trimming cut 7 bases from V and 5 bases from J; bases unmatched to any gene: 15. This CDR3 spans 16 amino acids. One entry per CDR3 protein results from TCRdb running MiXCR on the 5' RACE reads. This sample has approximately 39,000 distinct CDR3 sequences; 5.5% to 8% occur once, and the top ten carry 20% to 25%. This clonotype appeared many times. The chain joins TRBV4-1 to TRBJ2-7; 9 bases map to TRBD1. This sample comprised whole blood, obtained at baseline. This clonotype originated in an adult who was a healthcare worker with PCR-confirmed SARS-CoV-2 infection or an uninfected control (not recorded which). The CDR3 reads CASMRSPGQGWDEQYF. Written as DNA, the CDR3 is TGCGCCAGCATGAGAAGCCCGGGACAGGGCTGGGACGAGCAGTACTTC.